The sequence of this T cell receptor (beta chain) was determined in a study of CD8+CD57+ T cells in acquired aplastic anemia. Genomic DNA provided the template from which TCR beta VDJ and CDR3 profiles were obtained. One entry per CDR3 protein, called by TCRdb with MiXCR from the reads. In the table there are around 200,000 distinct CDR3 sequences, about half of which are singletons. Selection for sequencing was limited to patients who had shown CD8+CD57+ cell expansion by flow cytometry. No therapy had been given to the patients at the time of blood sampling. The germline gives CDR1 LNHNV, CDR2 YYDKDF (reference sequence). The CDR3 is 15 residues long. Trimming took off 1 base at V and 14 bases at J, with 18 bases between the two ends. This clonotype occurred once.

This clonotype was sampled from a human donor with aplastic anemia. The chain couples TRBV15 to TRBJ1-6; TRBD1 might be the D (5 bases). Material for sequencing was sorted CD4+, CD8+, or CD8+CD57+ T cells (not recorded which) from PBMCs. This chain's CDR3 is CATSRGQGTIRTLHF. The CDR3, as DNA: TGTGCCACCAGCAGAGGTCAGGGAACGATTCGCACCCTCCACTTT.